These T cell receptor beta chains were read from a single sample in a study of post-analysis software for immune sequencing data. In TCRdb, the PCR reads were re-called with MiXCR into one record per CDR3 protein. This sample yields 750,000 to 900,000 distinct CDR3 sequences, of which 35% to 55% are seen a single time; roughly 4.4% belongs to the top ten. Sequenced input: blood. The receptors shown here come from a girl aged 5-17 years with multiple sclerosis. CDR3s include the opening cysteine and the closing phenylalanine or tryptophan. The D gene is left open where the match is weak. The size of a clone is reported for some rows only, either as once, few or many, or as a class for expanded clones.

>TRBV27|TRBD1|.|14|TRBJ1-1
CASRTGGANTEAFF
TGTGCCAGCAGAACAGGGGGAGCGAACACTGAAGCTTTCTTT
>TRBV28|TRBD1|.|15|TRBJ2-1
CASKGGTGGFNEQFF
TGTGCCAGCAAGGGAGGGACAGGGGGCTTTAATGAGCAGTTCTTC
>TRBV7-9|TRBD1|few|18|TRBJ2-4
CASSQDRVVLVSKNIQYF
TGTGCCAGCAGCCAGGACAGGGTAGTCTTGGTTTCCAAAAACATTCAGTACTTC
>TRBV20-1|.|.|13|TRBJ2-7
CSARDLQGYEQYF
TGCAGTGCTAGAGATCTTCAGGGCTACGAGCAGTACTTC
>TRBV28|.|few|15|TRBJ2-5
CASSLGGVGQETQYF
TGTGCCAGCAGTTTAGGGGGCGTCGGTCAAGAGACCCAGTACTTC
>TRBV20-1|.|.|15|TRBJ1-2
CSARDVSTIRNGYTF
TGCAGTGCTAGAGATGTTTCGACGATCCGGAATGGCTACACCTTC
>TRBV15|TRBD2|.|16|TRBJ2-1
CATSRGVSGTYNEQFF
TGTGCCACCAGCAGAGGGGTTAGCGGGACCTACAATGAGCAGTTCTTC
>TRBV12-3/TRBV12-4|TRBD1|.|15|TRBJ2-7
CASSQGTVGIYEQYF
TGTGCCAGCAGTCAGGGGACAGTCGGAATATACGAGCAGTACTTC
>TRBV7-9|TRBD2|few|13|TRBJ2-1
CASSSTLAGEQFF
TGTGCCAGCAGCTCTACTCTAGCGGGTGAGCAGTTCTTC
>TRBV21-1|.|.|17|TRBJ2-5
CASSTLVDLCSYNEQYF
TGTGCCAGCAGCACCCTAGTGGACTTATGCTCCTACAATGAGCAGTACTTC
>TRBV7-6|.|.|17|TRBJ2-2
CASSLGADLSYTGELFF
TGTGCCAGCAGCTTAGGGGCAGATCTCTCGTACACCGGGGAGCTGTTTTTT